This T cell receptor beta chain was sequenced during a study of T cells expressing NK-cell markers. Reprocessing the 5' RACE reads, TCRdb reports a single entry for every CDR3 protein and omits DNA. The table lists 150,000 or so distinct CDR3 sequences, with approximately 35% in the top ten. The sequenced sample consisted of blood T cells: a sorted CD56 or NKG2C T cell subset, CD4+ or CD8+ T cells, or bulk PBMC T cells (not recorded which). The sequence derives from a woman in her forties or fifties in good health.

The CDR3 sequence: CASTWTRATGELFF. The J gene is TRBJ2-2, the V gene TRBV11-2. The CDR3 runs to 14 residues. The germline gives CDR1 SGHAT, CDR2 FQNNGV.